The rows below give T cell receptor beta chains drawn from one sample of a study of T-cell memory formation after mild COVID-19. One entry per CDR3 protein, called by TCRdb with MiXCR from the 5' RACE reads. Of tens of thousands of distinct CDR3 sequences in the sample, under 7.5% were seen once. The specimen sequenced was PBMCs or a T cell subset sorted from them (not recorded which). The receptors shown here come from a man younger than 35 who had mild COVID-19 (a few samples of this study predate the infection). Cell type and time point are not known. CDR3s include the opening cysteine and the closing phenylalanine or tryptophan. The order of the fields is J gene, V gene, CDR3 protein.

TRBJ2-3 | TRBV18 | CASSPTGAEDTQYF
TRBJ1-2 | TRBV20-1 | CSASEGRGVRGYTF
TRBJ1-1 | TRBV4-3 | CASSPQDRLNTEAFF
TRBJ2-5 | TRBV7-6 | CASSTSQRGETQYF
TRBJ2-1 | TRBV6-5 | CASSYSARVRNEQFF
TRBJ1-1 | TRBV7-2 | CASSSDLIKGAFF
TRBJ2-6 | TRBV7-6 | CASSLEDYGANVLTF
TRBJ2-5 | TRBV7-8 | CASSGRTSGTSKQETQYF
TRBJ2-7 | TRBV18 | CASSPSSTYEQYF
TRBJ2-1 | TRBV4-1 | CASSQDLGSYNEQFF
TRBJ2-2 | TRBV5-1 | CASSLGTGPGGELFF
TRBJ1-1 | TRBV29-1 | CSVGGFAEAFF
TRBJ2-7 | TRBV12-3/TRBV12-4 | CASRISGGPYEQYF
TRBJ1-4 | TRBV10-1 | CASSAGGAGEKLFF
TRBJ2-1 | TRBV24-1 | CATSDPGHGYNEQFF
TRBJ2-5 | TRBV7-6 | CASSNRPGTVETQYF
TRBJ1-5 | TRBV20-1 | CSARALQGGQPQHF
TRBJ2-1 | TRBV7-2 | CASSLAYSTEQFF
TRBJ2-1 | TRBV12-3/TRBV12-4 | CASSLRGGVSYNEQFF
TRBJ1-1 | TRBV4-2 | CASSQARFEVGKRDFF
TRBJ2-1 | TRBV12-3/TRBV12-4 | CASRYGRGYNEQFF
TRBJ2-7 | TRBV7-2 | CASSDRAYEQYF
TRBJ2-6 | TRBV9 | CASSVVSGANVLTF
TRBJ2-5 | TRBV28 | CASRKSGGTTKETQYF
TRBJ1-1 | TRBV7-2 | CASSLGTYNTEAFF
TRBJ2-3 | TRBV5-4 | CASSQGGRGHGDTQYF
TRBJ2-1 | TRBV24-1 | CATAGWDRGNEQFF
TRBJ2-3 | TRBV7-2 | CASSLAGAPTDTQYF
TRBJ2-1 | TRBV5-1 | CASSPGGGEQFF
TRBJ1-1 | TRBV6-1 | CASSERAGNTEAFF
TRBJ2-1 | TRBV4-1 | CASRQFRGRTYNEQFF
TRBJ2-5 | TRBV4-2 | CASSQGDLRRETQYF
TRBJ2-3 | TRBV7-2 | CASSPLNVVGTDTQYF
TRBJ1-2 | TRBV29-1 | CSASTTGQGYGYTF
TRBJ2-4 | TRBV6-2/TRBV6-3 | CASSYGGQLAKNIQYF
TRBJ2-1 | TRBV12-3/TRBV12-4 | CASSLPQGRNEQFF
TRBJ1-2 | TRBV5-1 | CASSLGDVYGYTF
TRBJ1-1 | TRBV11-2 | CASSARDSHTEAFF
TRBJ2-7 | TRBV5-1 | CASSPRDGSTYEQYF
TRBJ1-3 | TRBV3-1 | CASSHLEGTIYF
TRBJ2-1 | TRBV7-2 | CASSSATTPVFF
TRBJ2-3 | TRBV4-3 | CASSQEYYRRPTDTQYF
TRBJ2-1 | TRBV5-1 | CASSFGSGGIYEQFF
TRBJ1-2 | TRBV2 | CASSGTGTNYGYTF
TRBJ2-3 | TRBV13 | CASSLGPTGYADTQYF
TRBJ2-2 | TRBV7-9 | CASSLHLSTGELFF
TRBJ1-2 | TRBV10-3 | CATIQRGTGFSSGGYTF
TRBJ2-4 | TRBV11-3 | CASSLGAGNIQYF
TRBJ2-5 | TRBV9 | CASSPPTGVGETQYF
TRBJ2-1 | TRBV5-1 | CASSRPTPSPLSDEQFF
TRBJ1-5 | TRBV7-8 | CASAGEVGVRPQHF
TRBJ1-1 | TRBV5-1 | CASSIGTGETEAFF
TRBJ1-2 | TRBV29-1 | CSVEMTGGARLYTF
TRBJ2-1 | TRBV11-2 | CASSLGWTGGNEQFF
TRBJ2-4 | TRBV30 | CAWSKARGNIQYF
TRBJ1-2 | TRBV29-1 | CSVPGNGGHGYTF
TRBJ1-6 | TRBV15 | CATRGEIGSPLHF